The 28 T cell receptor beta chains below all came from one sample that was sequenced in a study of OX40 agonist ivuxolimab in advanced cancers. Sequenced by immunoSEQ multiplex PCR; TCRdb stores in-frame clones only, minus some. The sample records roughly 71,000 clones, 70% to 90% being singletons. Material: CD4+ or CD8+ T cells sorted from blood, obtained in a trial of the OX40 agonist ivuxolimab. The receptors stem from an adult with an advanced solid tumor such as melanoma, head and neck, liver or kidney cancer.

The chain combines TRBV6-5 with TRBJ1-2; tentative D call: TRBD1 (5 bases). Trimming removed 7 bases from V and 2 bases from J, with 17 bases in between. This CDR3 comprises 15 residues. Per germline, CDR1 MNHEY and CDR2 SVGAGI. In nucleotides, the CDR3 is TGTGCCAGCACTCCTAGTTGGGGCGGAAACTATGGCTACACCTTC. It is translated as CASTPSWGGNYGYTF.

The rearrangement joins TRBV9 to TRBJ2-2, with unresolved D. Per germline, CDR1 SGDLS and CDR2 YYNGEE. This CDR3 spans 14 amino acids. The V end lost 4 bases, the J end lost 5 bases, and 12 bases lay between the germline ends. The CDR3 sequence: CASSLRLTTGELFF. The CDR3 coding sequence is TGTGCCAGCAGCCTACGACTCACTACCGGGGAGCTGTTTTTT.

The CDR3 coding sequence is TGTGCCAGCAGCCCCTCCGCGGCGGGAAACACCATATATTTT. This encodes CASSPSAAGNTIYF. The chain recombines TRBV7-9 with TRBJ1-3; no clear D gene. The CDR3 is made up of 14 amino acids. Looked up from germline, CDR1 is SEHNR and CDR2 is FQNEAQ (reference sequence). V dropped 5 bases and J dropped 4 bases, with 12 bases sitting between them.

The chain uses TRBV27 and TRBJ1-2, with 8 bases fitting TRBD1. There are 13 residues in the CDR3. The germline CDR1 and CDR2 sequences are MNHEY and SMNVEV (reference sequence). V lost 3 bases, J lost 6 bases, and 3 bases stayed unmatched. CDR3 amino acids: CASSFWTGNGYTF. The CDR3 DNA reads as TGTGCCAGCAGTTTTTGGACAGGGAATGGCTACACCTTC.

This clone was detected only once. Written as DNA, the CDR3 is TGTGCCAGCAGCTTGAAAGGGACAGGGAATTACTCACCCCTCCACTTT. Encoded protein: CASSLKGTGNYSPLHF. The rearrangement uses TRBV5-4 and TRBJ1-6; 9 nucleotides match TRBD1. The V and J ends lost 1 base and 10 bases, in that order; junction bases with no gene match: 9. Germline CDR1 reads SGHNT; CDR2 reads YYREEE (reference sequence). The CDR3 length is 16 residues.

The CDR3, as DNA: TGTGCCAGCAGTTTTAGGCAGCCCACAGATACGCAGTATTTT. This codes for CASSFRQPTDTQYF. The V call is TRBV6-5, the J call TRBJ2-3; no reliable D call. V shed 4 bases and J shed 2 bases, with 10 bases lying between them. The CDR3 extends over 14 amino acids. Germline CDR1 MNHEY, CDR2 SVGAGI.

The rearrangement uses TRBV29-1 and TRBJ2-3; 14 bases match TRBD2. Germline V gene sequence: CDR1 SQVTM, CDR2 ANQGSEA. The CDR3 has 16 residues. The V segment lost 3 bases and the J segment 4 bases; nucleotides outside the gene matches: 6. The CDR3 sequence is CSVEASTSGGADTQYF. CDR3 coding DNA: TGCAGCGTTGAGGCTTCGACTAGCGGGGGGGCAGATACGCAGTATTTT.

This chain connects TRBV18 to TRBJ2-1; D is unresolved. Trimming shortened V by 4 bases and J by 7 bases, and 14 bases separated the two germline ends. CDR1 is KGHSH and CDR2 is LQKENI in the germline V gene. This CDR3 has 14 amino acids. This CDR3 is CASSLQSSRNEQFF. CDR3 coding DNA: TGTGCCAGCTCACTCCAGAGCTCTAGGAATGAGCAGTTCTTC. Drawing the rest from reference TRBV18 and TRBJ2-1, the complete variable domain is NAGVMQNPRHLVRRRGQEARLRCSPMKGHSHVYWYRQLPEEGLKFMVYLQKENIIDESGMPKERFSAEFPKEGPSILRIQQVVRGDSAAYFCASSLQSSRNEQFFGPGTRLTVL.

The chain couples TRBV2 to TRBJ2-5, with 12 bases matching TRBD2. The germline CDR1 and CDR2 sequences are SNHLY and FYNNEI. Trimming at V came to 1 base and at J to 6 bases, leaving 9 bases not matched to a gene. CDR3 length equals 17 residues. CDR3 loop: CASSEELAGGLRKTQYF. As DNA, the CDR3 is TGTGCCAGCAGTGAAGAACTAGCGGGGGGCTTGAGAAAGACCCAGTACTTC.

The CDR3 nucleotides are TGCGCCAGCAGCTTGGCCGGGGTAATCACCGGGGAGCTGTTTTTT. As protein: CASSLAGVITGELFF. The chain has TRBV5-1 and TRBJ2-2; a possible D gene is TRBD2 (5 bases). Germline CDR1 and CDR2: SGHRS and YFSETQ. The V gene lost 0 bases and the J gene lost 4 bases, with 10 bases spanning the gap. The CDR3 runs 15 residues. Filled out from reference TRBV5-1 and TRBJ2-2, the complete variable domain reads KAGVTQTPRYLIKTRGQQVTLSCSPISGHRSVSWYQQTPGQGLQFLFEYFSETQRNKGNFPGRFSGRQFSNSRSEMNVSTLELGDSALYLCASSLAGVITGELFFGEGSRLTVL.

A single count supports this clone. V is TRBV2 and J is TRBJ1-6; D call uncertain. Germline V gene lookup returns CDR1 SNHLY and CDR2 FYNNEI. CDR3 length equals 12 residues. CDR3 region: CASRARNSPLHF. The DNA for the CDR3 is TGTGCTTCGAGGGCGAGAAATTCACCCCTCCACTTT.

The chain is built from TRBV28 and TRBJ2-7; D call uncertain. This CDR3 contains 13 residues. V was cut by 2 bases and J by 3 bases, with 8 bases left in between. Germline loops: CDR1 MDHEN, CDR2 SYDVKM. CDR3 loop: CASSLTPHYEQYF. The DNA for the CDR3 is TGTGCCAGCAGTTTAACACCCCACTACGAGCAGTACTTC.

This rearrangement joins TRBV27 to TRBJ2-1; D not certain. Trimming stripped 6 bases from V and 1 base from J, with 10 bases between. CDR3 size: 14 residues. Germline assignment: CDR1 MNHEY and CDR2 SMNVEV (reference sequence). The CDR3 sequence is CASRTGGSYNEQFF. CDR3 nucleotide sequence: TGTGCCAGCAGGACGGGTGGGTCCTACAATGAGCAGTTCTTC.

This chain links TRBV7-2 with TRBJ2-5; TRBD2 aligns across 9 bases. The J call may be incorrect, as the DNA end agrees better with TRBJ2-7. The CDR3 is 15 residues long. Germline assignment: CDR1 SGHTA and CDR2 FQGNSA. The CDR3 spells CASSTASGEAYEQYF. DNA for the CDR3: TGTGCCAGCAGCACAGCTAGCGGGGAGGCCTACGAGCAGTACTTC.

The gene calls are TRBV10-3 and TRBJ2-5; weak D call: TRBD2 (7 bases). The CDR3 runs to 16 residues. Deletions cut 3 bases from V and 2 bases from J, with 16 bases between. Germline CDR1 ENHRY, CDR2 SYGVKD. CDR3 in amino acids: CAISDPGGPRQETQYF. CDR3 nucleotides: TGTGCCATCAGTGATCCGGGGGGCCCTCGGCAAGAGACCCAGTACTTC.

The chain uses TRBV18 and TRBJ2-5; D possibly corresponds to TRBD1 (5 bases). Trimming took 5 bases from V and 2 from J, leaving 12 bases between them. The CDR3 loop spans 14 amino acids. Germline loops: CDR1 KGHSH, CDR2 LQKENI. CDR3: CASSSMTAQETQYF. The CDR3 DNA sequence: TGTGCCAGCTCATCAATGACAGCGCAAGAGACCCAGTACTTC.

The rearrangement uses TRBV5-1 and TRBJ1-2; D perhaps matches TRBD1 (6 bases). Germline V lookup: CDR1 SGHRS, CDR2 YFSETQ. V lost 1 base and J 8 bases, leaving 18 bases between the germline ends. The CDR3 loop spans 15 amino acids. For the CDR3, the DNA is TGCGCCAGCAGCTTGAGTACCTATGGGGGCCAAGGCTACACCTTC. Protein: CASSLSTYGGQGYTF.

This clone occurred once. The V gene is TRBV7-8, the J gene TRBJ1-3, with D perhaps matching TRBD1 (5 bases). V lost 4 bases and J 1 base, leaving 8 bases between the germline ends. CDR3 length: 14 amino acids. Germline-derived CDR1 and CDR2 are SGHVS and FQNEAQ. The chain's CDR3 is CASSYGGSGNTIYF. The CDR3 DNA reads as TGTGCCAGCAGCTATGGGGGTTCTGGAAACACCATATATTTT.

The chain combines TRBV5-6 with TRBJ2-7; 7 bases match TRBD2. CDR1 is SGHDT and CDR2 is YYEEEE in the germline V gene. The CDR3 runs to 13 residues. V gave up 2 bases and J gave up 6 bases; unmatched junction bases: 5. This CDR3 reads CASSFPTSTEQYF. In DNA, the CDR3 is TGTGCCAGCAGCTTTCCGACTAGCACCGAGCAGTACTTC.

This clone appeared a few times. The chain uses TRBV14 and TRBJ1-2, with D maybe TRBD1 (5 bases). Between the trimmed V and J ends, which lost 8 bases and 7 bases, there was a span of 11 bases. This CDR3 comprises 11 residues. Germline V CDR1 and CDR2: SGHDN, FVKESK. CDR3 DNA: TGTGCCAGCCCCCGGAGGGGTGGCTACACCTTC. Amino acids: CASPRRGGYTF.

V is TRBV7-8 and J is TRBJ2-3; D may match TRBD1 or TRBD2 (5 bases each). Germline V gene sequence: CDR1 SGHVS, CDR2 FQNEAQ. The V gene lost 5 bases and the J gene lost 4 bases, with 10 bases spanning the gap. This CDR3 spans 13 amino acids. This CDR3 reads CASSGGPSDTQYF. The CDR3 coding sequence is TGTGCCAGCAGCGGGGGACCATCAGATACGCAGTATTTT.

This clone has only one observation. The chain joins TRBV5-4 to TRBJ1-1; D might be TRBD1 (5 bases). Deletions cut 0 bases from V and 5 bases from J, with 20 bases between. Germline assignment: CDR1 SGHNT and CDR2 YYREEE (reference sequence). The CDR3 sequence is 17 residues long. The CDR3 region is CASSLGGGTNQHTEAFF. As DNA, the CDR3 is TGTGCCAGCAGCTTGGGTGGGGGAACCAATCAACATACTGAAGCTTTCTTT.

The chain carries TRBV11-2 and TRBJ1-4; D possibly corresponds to TRBD1 (5 bases). There are 14 residues in the CDR3. Germline CDR1 SGHAT, CDR2 FQNNGV. V was pared by 5 bases and J by 2 bases, with 9 bases between. The CDR3 nucleotides read TGTGCCAGCAGCCAGGGCGTTACTAATGAAAAACTGTTTTTT. As protein: CASSQGVTNEKLFF.

The chain has TRBV29-1 and TRBJ1-2; D unresolved. The CDR3 loop spans 12 amino acids. Per the germline V gene, CDR1 is SQVTM and CDR2 is ANQGSEA. V was cut by 4 bases and J by 7 bases, with 13 bases left in between. DNA of the CDR3: TGCAGCGTTGCGGAGTCTACGGGTGGCTACACCTTC. Translating gives CSVAESTGGYTF.

The rearrangement links TRBV2 to TRBJ2-3; D gene uncertain. Between the trimmed V and J ends, which lost 3 bases and 0 bases, there was a span of 13 bases. The CDR3 contains 16 residues. The germline V gene encodes CDR1 SNHLY and CDR2 FYNNEI. CDR3 in amino acids: CASSDTWIASTDTQYF. DNA for the CDR3: TGTGCCAGCAGTGACACCTGGATAGCTAGCACAGATACGCAGTATTTT. The whole variable domain, remainder taken from reference TRBV2 and TRBJ2-3, is EPEVTQTPSHQVTQMGQEVILRCVPISNHLYFYWYRQILGQKVEFLVSFYNNEISEKSEIFDDQFSVERPDGSNFTLKIRSTKLEDSAMYFCASSDTWIASTDTQYFGPGTRLTVL.

The V call is TRBV30, the J call TRBJ2-1, with D tentatively TRBD1 (6 bases). Trimming took 2 bases from V and 7 from J, leaving 21 bases between them. CDR1 is GTSNPN and CDR2 is SVGIG in the germline V gene (reference sequence). The CDR3 has 16 amino acids. The CDR3 DNA reads as TGTGCCTGGAGTCAGAAGCCGGATATACAGGGAAATGAGCAGTTCTTC. Protein sequence: CAWSQKPDIQGNEQFF.

The genes are TRBV18 and TRBJ2-1, with 13 positions matching TRBD2. Trimming removed 2 bases from V and 4 bases from J; junction bases left unmatched: 5. CDR1 KGHSH and CDR2 LQKENI come from the germline V gene. CDR3 size: 17 residues. CDR3 DNA sequence: TGTGCCAGCTCACCATACCGGACTAGCGGGGGATACAATGAGCAGTTCTTC. Amino acid sequence: CASSPYRTSGGYNEQFF. Full variable domain (rest looked up from reference TRBV18 and TRBJ2-1): NAGVMQNPRHLVRRRGQEARLRCSPMKGHSHVYWYRQLPEEGLKFMVYLQKENIIDESGMPKERFSAEFPKEGPSILRIQQVVRGDSAAYFCASSPYRTSGGYNEQFFGPGTRLTVL.

V usage is TRBV5-1 and J usage is TRBJ2-5; 9 bases are shared with TRBD2. J was trimmed by 6 bases and V by 1 base; bases with no gene match: 4. The length of the CDR3 is 14 residues. Looked up from germline, CDR1 is SGHRS and CDR2 is YFSETQ. The CDR3 nucleotides are TGCGCCAGCAGCTTGAGTGGACTAGCGCAGACCCAGTACTTC. Protein product: CASSLSGLAQTQYF.